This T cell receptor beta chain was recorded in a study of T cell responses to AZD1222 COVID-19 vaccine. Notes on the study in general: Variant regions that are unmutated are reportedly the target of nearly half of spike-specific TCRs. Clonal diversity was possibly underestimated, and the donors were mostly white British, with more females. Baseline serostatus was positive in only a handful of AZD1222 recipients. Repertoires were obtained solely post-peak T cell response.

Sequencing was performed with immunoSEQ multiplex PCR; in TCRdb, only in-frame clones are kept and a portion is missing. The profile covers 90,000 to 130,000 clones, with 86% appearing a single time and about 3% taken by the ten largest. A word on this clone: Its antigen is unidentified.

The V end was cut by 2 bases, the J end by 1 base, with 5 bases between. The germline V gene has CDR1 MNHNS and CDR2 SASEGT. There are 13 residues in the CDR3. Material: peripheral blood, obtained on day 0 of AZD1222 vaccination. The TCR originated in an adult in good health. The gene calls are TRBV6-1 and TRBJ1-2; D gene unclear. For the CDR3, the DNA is TGTGCCAGCAGTGAATTCGGTAACTATGGCTACACCTTC. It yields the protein CASSEFGNYGYTF.